These T cell receptor beta chains were read from a single sample in a study of blood T cell repertoires in COVID-19. Libraries were prepared by immunoSEQ multiplex PCR; TCRdb keeps only in-frame clonotypes and omits some of them. The table has 95,000 to 100,000 clones, approximately 92% seen once; the top ten hold approximately 5.7%. Sequencing input: peripheral blood. The receptors originated from a man aged 50 to 59 with active COVID-19. The CDR3 runs from the conserved cysteine through the conserved F or W. D genes are given only for firm matches. Clone size, where shown, is once, few, many, or a class for clones that have expanded.

j_gene: TRBJ1-5; abundance: NA; d_gene: NA; v_gene: TRBV19; CDR3aa: CASTNLYSNQPQHF; CDR3nt: TGTGCCAGTACCAACCTCTATAGCAATCAGCCCCAGCATTTT
j_gene: TRBJ1-6; abundance: NA; d_gene: NA; v_gene: TRBV27; CDR3aa: CASSLQGFRSSYNSPLHF; CDR3nt: TGTGCCAGCAGTTTACAGGGATTCCGGAGCTCCTATAATTCACCCCTCCACTTT
j_gene: TRBJ1-1; abundance: NA; d_gene: NA; v_gene: TRBV30; CDR3aa: CAWWERLSTEAFF; CDR3nt: TGTGCCTGGTGGGAGAGATTAAGTACTGAAGCTTTCTTT
j_gene: TRBJ2-3; abundance: NA; d_gene: NA; v_gene: TRBV3-1/TRBV3-2; CDR3aa: CASSQVGGRSDTQYF; CDR3nt: TGTGCCAGCAGCCAAGTGGGGGGGCGCTCAGATACGCAGTATTTT
j_gene: TRBJ2-7; abundance: NA; d_gene: NA; v_gene: TRBV3-1/TRBV3-2; CDR3aa: CASSQIPSTSSEQYF; CDR3nt: TGTGCCAGCAGCCAGATACCTTCCACTTCATCCGAGCAGTACTTC
j_gene: TRBJ1-1; abundance: NA; d_gene: TRBD1; v_gene: TRBV29-1; CDR3aa: CSVEEPGQGRNTEAFF; CDR3nt: TGCAGCGTTGAAGAGCCGGGACAGGGGCGGAACACTGAAGCTTTCTTT
j_gene: TRBJ2-7; abundance: NA; d_gene: TRBD1; v_gene: TRBV11-2; CDR3aa: CASSRGTAVYEQYF; CDR3nt: TGTGCCAGCAGCCGAGGGACAGCGGTTTACGAGCAGTACTTC
j_gene: TRBJ2-3; abundance: NA; d_gene: TRBD1; v_gene: TRBV11-2; CDR3aa: CASSFRGGASTDTQYF; CDR3nt: TGTGCCAGCAGCTTTAGAGGGGGCGCGAGCACAGATACGCAGTATTTT
j_gene: TRBJ2-7; abundance: once; d_gene: NA; v_gene: TRBV6-5; CDR3aa: CASRPTAYEQYF; CDR3nt: TGTGCCAGCAGACCGACAGCCTACGAGCAGTACTTC
j_gene: TRBJ2-7; abundance: NA; d_gene: TRBD2; v_gene: TRBV28; CDR3aa: CASSLSGGGSGSYEQYF; CDR3nt: TGTGCCAGCAGTTTATCCGGTGGAGGTAGCGGGAGCTACGAGCAGTACTTC
j_gene: TRBJ1-2; abundance: NA; d_gene: NA; v_gene: TRBV7-9; CDR3aa: CASSLAFQPDYGYTF; CDR3nt: TGTGCCAGCAGCTTAGCGTTCCAACCGGACTATGGCTACACCTTC
j_gene: TRBJ2-7; abundance: NA; d_gene: NA; v_gene: TRBV6-6; CDR3aa: CASRPPLPDSYEQYF; CDR3nt: TGTGCCAGCAGGCCCCCACTACCGGACTCCTACGAGCAGTACTTC
j_gene: TRBJ2-7; abundance: NA; d_gene: NA; v_gene: TRBV7-9; CDR3aa: CASVAGFEQYF; CDR3nt: TGTGCCAGCGTCGCAGGGTTCGAGCAGTACTTC
j_gene: TRBJ2-1; abundance: NA; d_gene: NA; v_gene: TRBV5-1; CDR3aa: CASSLGQLDEQFF; CDR3nt: TGCGCCAGCAGCTTGGGGCAGCTAGATGAGCAGTTCTTC
j_gene: TRBJ2-2; abundance: NA; d_gene: NA; v_gene: TRBV7-9; CDR3aa: CASSLALSSTGELFF; CDR3nt: TGTGCCAGCAGCTTAGCGTTATCTAGCACCGGGGAGCTGTTTTTT
j_gene: TRBJ1-5; abundance: NA; d_gene: NA; v_gene: TRBV5-3; CDR3aa: CARSLGIRGGWGNQPQHF; CDR3nt: TGTGCCAGAAGCTTGGGTATCAGGGGCGGGTGGGGCAATCAGCCCCAGCATTTT
j_gene: TRBJ2-1; abundance: NA; d_gene: NA; v_gene: TRBV12-3/TRBV12-4; CDR3aa: CASSPSTKEFF; CDR3nt: TGTGCCAGCAGTCCCAGTACTAAGGAGTTCTTC
j_gene: TRBJ2-3; abundance: NA; d_gene: TRBD2; v_gene: TRBV18; CDR3aa: CASSPYLLAGGSTDTQYF; CDR3nt: TGTGCCAGCTCACCATACCTACTAGCGGGAGGGAGCACAGATACGCAGTATTTT
j_gene: TRBJ2-5; abundance: NA; d_gene: NA; v_gene: TRBV5-4; CDR3aa: CASSLDGGGQQTQYF; CDR3nt: TGTGCCAGCAGCTTGGATGGGGGCGGACAACAGACCCAGTACTTC
j_gene: TRBJ1-2; abundance: NA; d_gene: TRBD1; v_gene: TRBV27; CDR3aa: CASSYRPSTGLYGYTF; CDR3nt: TGTGCCAGCAGTTACCGTCCCTCGACAGGGCTCTATGGCTACACCTTC
j_gene: TRBJ2-7; abundance: NA; d_gene: TRBD2; v_gene: TRBV30; CDR3aa: CAWSVLAGGPNEQYF; CDR3nt: TGTGCCTGGAGTGTACTGGCGGGAGGGCCCAACGAGCAGTACTTC
j_gene: TRBJ2-1; abundance: NA; d_gene: TRBD2; v_gene: TRBV6-5; CDR3aa: CASSKTSGAYNEQFF; CDR3nt: TGTGCCAGCAGCAAAACTAGCGGGGCCTACAATGAGCAGTTCTTC
j_gene: TRBJ1-1; abundance: NA; d_gene: TRBD1; v_gene: TRBV10-3; CDR3aa: CATWDRGLNTEAFF; CDR3nt: TGTGCCACCTGGGACAGGGGCTTGAACACTGAAGCTTTCTTT
j_gene: TRBJ2-1; abundance: NA; d_gene: TRBD2; v_gene: TRBV5-5; CDR3aa: CASSFGLAGYEQFF; CDR3nt: TGTGCCAGCAGCTTCGGGCTAGCGGGATATGAGCAGTTCTTC